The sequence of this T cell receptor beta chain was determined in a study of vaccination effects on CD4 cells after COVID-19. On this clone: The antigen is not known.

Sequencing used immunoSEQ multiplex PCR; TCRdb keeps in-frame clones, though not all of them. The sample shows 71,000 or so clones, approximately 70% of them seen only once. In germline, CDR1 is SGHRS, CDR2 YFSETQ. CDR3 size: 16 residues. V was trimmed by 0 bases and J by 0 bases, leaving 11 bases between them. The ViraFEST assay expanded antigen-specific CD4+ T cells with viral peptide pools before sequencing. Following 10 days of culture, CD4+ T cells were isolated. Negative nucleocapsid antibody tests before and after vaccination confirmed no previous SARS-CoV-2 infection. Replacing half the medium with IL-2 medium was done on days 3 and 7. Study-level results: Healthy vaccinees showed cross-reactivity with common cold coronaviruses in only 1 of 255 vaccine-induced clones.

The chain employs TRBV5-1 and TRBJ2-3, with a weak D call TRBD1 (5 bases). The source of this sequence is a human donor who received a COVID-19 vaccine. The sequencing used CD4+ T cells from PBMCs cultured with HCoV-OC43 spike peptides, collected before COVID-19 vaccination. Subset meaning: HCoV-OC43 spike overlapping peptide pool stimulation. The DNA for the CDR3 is TGCGCCAGCAGCTTGGTGGCAGGGCCTAGCACAGATACGCAGTATTTT. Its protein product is CASSLVAGPSTDTQYF. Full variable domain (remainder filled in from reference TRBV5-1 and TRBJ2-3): KAGVTQTPRYLIKTRGQQVTLSCSPISGHRSVSWYQQTPGQGLQFLFEYFSETQRNKGNFPGRFSGRQFSNSRSEMNVSTLELGDSALYLCASSLVAGPSTDTQYFGPGTRLTVL.